This T cell receptor (beta chain) was documented in a study of cytotoxic CD8 clonotypes in ibrutinib-treated CLL (dated by TCRdb to 2020 to 2023). With respect to the entire study: In this cohort, around 14 patients were treatment-naive and roughly ten were relapsed/refractory, while 17 to 18 had unmutated IGHV. Partial responses were observed in about 25 patients and complete responses in 2; after a median follow-up of 68 months, remission was maintained in approximately 15 patients and progression was observed in approximately 12. Response samples were obtained after a median of around eleven months of treatment, with a range of roughly 6 to 36 months. Samples averaged approximately 260,000 productive templates and 94,082 productive rearrangements. Of the 86 participants in the trial, about two dozen had longitudinal samples available. Cryopreserved peripheral blood mononuclear cells were collected at three points: before therapy, at response, and at either sustained remission or disease progression. All remission and progressive disease samples were collected while patients were still receiving ibrutinib.

From the cysteine through the phenylalanine, the CDR3 covers 16 amino acids. The only DNA kept is the CDR3, 48 bases in frame from the first base. In the germline V gene, CDR1 corresponds to SGHTA and CDR2 to FQGTGA. Here V drops 2 bases and J drops 5 bases, and the junction holds 11 bases not matched to any gene. Comments on this clone: It lacks a known antigen. No qualities accompany the bases; no much larger clone lies one base away.

The investigation overall reported the following: Sampling times were not matched between sustained-remission and progressing patients, and lymph node repertoires were not studied. Clonality rose at ibrutinib response, remained stable during sustained remission, and dropped back toward baseline at progression. Public clonotypes were rare and either contracted or stayed stable during treatment, and the rise in clonality at ibrutinib response reflected the expansion of private clonotypes. Baseline clonality exceeded that of age-matched healthy donors and correlated strongly with circulating CD8+ T-cell counts.

The time point tag for this specimen amounts to: about a year on ibrutinib. For TCR beta library preparation, about 2 micrograms of genomic DNA was extracted from cryopreserved PBMCs. Longitudinal blood samples from CLL patients on ibrutinib monotherapy were analyzed using high-throughput TCR beta sequencing. Patients were enrolled in a phase 2 open-label single-center ibrutinib monotherapy trial. The goal of deep resolution MiSeq sequencing was a depth between 1 in 1 million and 1 in 200,000 T cells, and coverage averaged 10x per clonotype. TCR beta libraries were generated with the immunoSEQ hsTCRB Kit. Per the original workflow: The data were analyzed with ImmunoSEQ Analyzer and ImmunoSEQ Data Assistant, and V, D and J gene assignments followed IMGT definitions. Clonality was computed as one minus normalized Shannon entropy of productive rearrangement frequencies, ranging from 0 to 1. Only overrepresented clonotypes making up at least 0.05% of the repertoire of each patient were included in the public clonotype analysis. Thirteen age-matched healthy donor repertoires from immuneACCESS were used as controls for clonality. TCRdb provides this immuneACCESS table in a form limited to in-frame rearrangements. Some clones are lacking; in checked studies, under half of them reflect an unresolved V gene, and why the rest are absent is not known. That table furnishes V, J and clone size, whereas the DNA furnished D and trimming. The sample table holds about 50,000 clones, of which roughly 71% were seen once. The ten largest clones capture 35% to 55% of the sample.

The sequence derives from a human donor with chronic lymphocytic leukemia. Sequences were derived from PBMCs, sampled after 12 months of ibrutinib treatment. The rearranged chain carries TRBV7-3 and TRBJ2-5; 7 of the junction bases match TRBD2. The DNA reads as follows: TGTGCCAGCAGCTTACTCCGGGGCGCGGGGGTCGAGACCCAGTACTTC. This encodes CASSLLRGAGVETQYF.